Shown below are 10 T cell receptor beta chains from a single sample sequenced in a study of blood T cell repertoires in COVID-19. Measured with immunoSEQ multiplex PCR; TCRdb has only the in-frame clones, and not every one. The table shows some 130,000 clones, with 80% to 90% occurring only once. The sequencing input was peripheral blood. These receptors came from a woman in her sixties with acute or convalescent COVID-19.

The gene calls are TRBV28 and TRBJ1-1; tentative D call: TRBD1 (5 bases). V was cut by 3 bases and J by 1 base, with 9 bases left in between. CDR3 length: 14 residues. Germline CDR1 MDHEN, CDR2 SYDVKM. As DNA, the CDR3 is TGTGCCAGCAGTTTTGGACACACGAACACTGAAGCTTTCTTT. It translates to CASSFGHTNTEAFF.

CDR3 coding DNA: TGTGCCAGCAGTTTAAACACCTACGAGCAGTACGTC. Translating it yields CASSLNTYEQYV. The gene calls are TRBV12-3 or TRBV12-4 and TRBJ2-7; the D is unclear. Trimming pared 2 bases from V and 2 bases from J, leaving 4 bases between. The CDR3 contains 12 residues.

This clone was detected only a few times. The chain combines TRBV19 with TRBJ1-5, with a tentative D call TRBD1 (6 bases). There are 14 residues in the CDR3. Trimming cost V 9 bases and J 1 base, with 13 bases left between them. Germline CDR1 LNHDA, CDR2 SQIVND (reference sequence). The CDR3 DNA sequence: TGTGCCAGCTCACAGGGTTCGAGCAATCAGCCCCAGCATTTT. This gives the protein CASSQGSSNQPQHF. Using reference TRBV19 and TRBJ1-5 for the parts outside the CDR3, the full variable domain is DGGITQSPKYLFRKEGQNVTLSCEQNLNHDAMYWYRQDPGQGLRLIYYSQIVNDFQKGDIAEGYSVSREKKESFPLTVTSAQKNPTAFYLCASSQGSSNQPQHFGDGTRLSIL.

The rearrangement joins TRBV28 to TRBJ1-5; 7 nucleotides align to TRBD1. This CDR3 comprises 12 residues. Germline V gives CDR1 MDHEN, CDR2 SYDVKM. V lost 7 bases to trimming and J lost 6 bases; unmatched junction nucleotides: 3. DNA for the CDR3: TGTGCCAGCACGCCAGGGGGTCAGCCCCAGCATTTT. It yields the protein CASTPGGQPQHF.

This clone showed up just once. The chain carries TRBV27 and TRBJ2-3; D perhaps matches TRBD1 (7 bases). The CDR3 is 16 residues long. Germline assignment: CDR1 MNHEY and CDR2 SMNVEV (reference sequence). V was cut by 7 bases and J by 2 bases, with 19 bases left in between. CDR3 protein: CASTLRGDFVTDTQYF. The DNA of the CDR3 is TGTGCCAGCACCCTCAGGGGGGACTTTGTCACAGATACGCAGTATTTT.

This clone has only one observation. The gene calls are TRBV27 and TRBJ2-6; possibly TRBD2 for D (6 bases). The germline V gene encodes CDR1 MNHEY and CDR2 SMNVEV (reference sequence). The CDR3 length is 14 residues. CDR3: CAVGGLTGANVLTF. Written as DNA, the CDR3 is TGTGCGGTGGGGGGACTGACTGGGGCCAACGTCCTGACTTTC.

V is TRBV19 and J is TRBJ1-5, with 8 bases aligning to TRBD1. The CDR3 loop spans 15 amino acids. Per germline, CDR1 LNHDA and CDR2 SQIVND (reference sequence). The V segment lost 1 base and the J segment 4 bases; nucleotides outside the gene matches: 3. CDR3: CASSIGQGWNQPQHF. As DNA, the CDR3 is TGTGCCAGTAGTATAGGACAGGGGTGGAATCAGCCCCAGCATTTT. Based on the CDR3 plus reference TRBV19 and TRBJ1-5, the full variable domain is DGGITQSPKYLFRKEGQNVTLSCEQNLNHDAMYWYRQDPGQGLRLIYYSQIVNDFQKGDIAEGYSVSREKKESFPLTVTSAQKNPTAFYLCASSIGQGWNQPQHFGDGTRLSIL.

The CDR3 DNA reads as TGTGCCAGCAGCCCCGTGGCGGGAGGGAACAATGAGCAGTTCTTC. Protein product: CASSPVAGGNNEQFF. The J gene is TRBJ2-1, the V gene TRBV5-4; 9 bases align to TRBD2. J lost 5 bases, V lost 4 bases, and 7 bases had no gene match. CDR3 length: 15 amino acids. The V gene's germline CDR1 is SGHNT and CDR2 YYREEE (reference sequence).

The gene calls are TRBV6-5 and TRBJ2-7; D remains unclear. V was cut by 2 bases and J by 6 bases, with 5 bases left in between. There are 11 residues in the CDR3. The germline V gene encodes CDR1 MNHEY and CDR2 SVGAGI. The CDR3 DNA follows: TGTGCCAGCAGTTACGGGCGCGAGCAGTACTTC. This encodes CASSYGREQYF.

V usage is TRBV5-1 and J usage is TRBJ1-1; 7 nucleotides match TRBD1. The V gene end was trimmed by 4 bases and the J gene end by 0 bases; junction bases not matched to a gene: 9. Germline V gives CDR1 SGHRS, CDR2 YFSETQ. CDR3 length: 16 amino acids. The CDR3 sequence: CASSLATGTLNTEAFF. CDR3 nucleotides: TGCGCCAGCAGCCTTGCGACAGGGACCTTGAACACTGAAGCTTTCTTT.